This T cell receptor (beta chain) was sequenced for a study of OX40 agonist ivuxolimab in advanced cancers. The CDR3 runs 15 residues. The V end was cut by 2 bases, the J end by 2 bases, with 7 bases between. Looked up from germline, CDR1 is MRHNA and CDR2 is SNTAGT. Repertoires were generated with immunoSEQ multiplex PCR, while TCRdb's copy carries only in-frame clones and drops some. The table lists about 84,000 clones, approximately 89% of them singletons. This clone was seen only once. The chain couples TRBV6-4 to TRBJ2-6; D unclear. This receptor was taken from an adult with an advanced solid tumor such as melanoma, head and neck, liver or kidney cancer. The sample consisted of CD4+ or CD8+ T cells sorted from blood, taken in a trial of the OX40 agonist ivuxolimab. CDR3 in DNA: TGTGCCAGCAGTGACAACCGGGCTGGGGCCAACGTCCTGACTTTC. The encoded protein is CASSDNRAGANVLTF.